The source of this T cell receptor (beta chain) is a study of graft-versus-host responses after intestinal transplantation. Study context: Transplants given to recipients were multivisceral, liver-intestinal, or isolated intestinal. Every transplant recipient was induced with anti-thymocyte globulin, then maintained on tacrolimus and steroids for around 3 years.

Study-wide findings and caveats: Detection of GvH clones occurred in recipient marrow, and some had their first appearance in ileum or blood. Early after transplant, HvG declines were associated with peak levels of circulating GvH clones.

About this clone itself: Its antigen remains unknown.

The CDR3 covers 12 residues. Germline V CDR1 and CDR2: SEHNR, FQNEAQ (reference sequence). V lost 5 bases, J lost 7 bases, and 11 bases lay in between. Profiled with immunoSEQ multiplex PCR; TCRdb holds only in-frame clones, not every one. The table has 100,000 to 130,000 clones, about nine tenths seen once. The source is a human donor who was the organ donor for an intestinal transplant. V usage is TRBV7-9 and J usage is TRBJ2-5; TRBD2 might be the D (5 bases). The sequences come from unstimulated CD4+ T cells sorted from spleen or lymph node cells, collected before transplant. The chain's CDR3 is CASSRDGGTQYF. The CDR3 DNA reads TGTGCCAGCAGCCGAGACGGAGGGACCCAGTACTTC.